Below, 8 T cell receptor beta chains from the same sample are listed, as sequenced in a study of CD8 T cells in ankylosing spondylitis. General study findings and limits: Ankylosing spondylitis blood appeared to be characterized by a TCR beta motif of roughly eight highly homologous variants.

These TCRs are of unknown antigen specificity. TCRdb called the 5' RACE reads again in MiXCR, with one record for every CDR3 protein. The table has more than 250,000 distinct CDR3 sequences, under 8.5% seen once. The sample comprised blood, either unsorted or a sorted T cell fraction (not recorded which). The receptors shown here come from a male donor with ankylosing spondylitis.

This clonotype came up a few times. The J gene is TRBJ1-1, the V gene TRBV29-1, with D perhaps TRBD1 (6 bases). Trimming removed 8 bases from V and 1 base from J, with 11 bases in between. CDR1 and CDR2 (germline): SQVTM, ANQGSEA. The CDR3 sequence is 12 residues long. The CDR3 region is CSSGQPNTEAFF. CDR3 nucleotides: TGCAGCTCCGGACAGCCGAACACTGAAGCTTTCTTT. Full variable domain (remainder filled in from reference TRBV29-1 and TRBJ1-1): SAVISQKPSRDICQRGTSLTIQCQVDSQVTMMFWYRQQPGQSLTLIATANQGSEATYESGFVIDKFPISRPNLTFSTLTVSNMSPEDSSIYLCSSGQPNTEAFFGQGTRLTVV.

A single count supports this clonotype. Relative to the germline gene, one junction end is altered; a read error may explain this. This chain connects TRBV5-6 to TRBJ2-1, with D maybe TRBD1 (5 bases). In germline, CDR1 is SGHDT, CDR2 YYEEEE. The length of the CDR3 is 13 residues. The chain's CDR3 is CAMGPGFVNGQFF. In DNA form, the CDR3 reads TGTGCCATGGGGCCCGGGTTTGTGAATGGGCAGTTCTTC.

The table lists this clonotype with a few counts. V and J are TRBV12-3 or TRBV12-4 and TRBJ2-1; D unclear. The CDR3 is 15 amino acids. V dropped 3 bases and J dropped 3 bases, with 12 bases sitting between them. The CDR3: CASSFRGLNYNEQFF. In DNA, the CDR3 is TGTGCCAGCAGTTTTCGTGGGTTGAACTACAATGAGCAGTTCTTC.

This clonotype was observed a handful of times. The chain combines TRBV19 with TRBJ2-6; D unclear. This CDR3 is built from 17 residues. Per the germline V gene, CDR1 is LNHDA and CDR2 is SQIVND (reference sequence). Trimming cost V 7 bases and J 2 bases, with 18 bases left between them. The CDR3 sequence: CASNYRQIRAGANVLTF. The CDR3 DNA is TGTGCCAGTAACTATCGCCAAATACGGGCTGGGGCCAACGTCCTGACTTTC.

This clonotype showed up just a few times. The CDR3 nucleotides read TGTGCCAGCAGTTCGCCTCGGTCCCCAAATGGAAAGCCCCAGCATTTT. Translation: CASSSPRSPNGKPQHF. The gene calls are TRBV28 and TRBJ1-5; D gene unclear. Deletions cut 4 bases from V and 8 bases from J, with 21 bases between. Per germline, CDR1 MDHEN and CDR2 SYDVKM. The length of the CDR3 is 16 residues.

The table lists this clonotype with a few counts. This chain joins TRBV10-3 and TRBJ2-7, with D perhaps TRBD1 (6 bases). CDR3 length: 16 amino acids. The ends were cut back, 0 bases at V and 5 bases at J, with 17 bases in the middle. Germline lookup yields CDR1 ENHRY and CDR2 SYGVKD. DNA for the CDR3: TGTGCCATCAGTGAGTCGAATCGGCACAGGGTTCACGAGCAGTACTTC. Translated, it gives CAISESNRHRVHEQYF.

This clonotype was detected only a few times. The chain has TRBV2 and TRBJ1-1; 7 nucleotides match TRBD1. V trimming: 2 bases; J trimming: 5 bases; junction bases outside the gene matches: 8. Germline CDR1 SNHLY, CDR2 FYNNEI. This CDR3 spans 15 amino acids. CDR3 bases: TGTGCCAGCAGTGAATACGGACAGGAAGGGACTGAAGCTTTCTTT. Its protein product is CASSEYGQEGTEAFF.

J is TRBJ2-1 and V is TRBV20-1; D gene unclear. This CDR3 has 13 amino acids. Germline V gives CDR1 DFQATT, CDR2 SNEGSKA (reference sequence). The V gene lost 1 base and the J gene lost 8 bases, with 12 bases spanning the gap. CDR3: CSARGPPRYEQFF. Here the CDR3 DNA reads TGCAGTGCTAGAGGACCCCCGAGGTATGAGCAGTTCTTC.